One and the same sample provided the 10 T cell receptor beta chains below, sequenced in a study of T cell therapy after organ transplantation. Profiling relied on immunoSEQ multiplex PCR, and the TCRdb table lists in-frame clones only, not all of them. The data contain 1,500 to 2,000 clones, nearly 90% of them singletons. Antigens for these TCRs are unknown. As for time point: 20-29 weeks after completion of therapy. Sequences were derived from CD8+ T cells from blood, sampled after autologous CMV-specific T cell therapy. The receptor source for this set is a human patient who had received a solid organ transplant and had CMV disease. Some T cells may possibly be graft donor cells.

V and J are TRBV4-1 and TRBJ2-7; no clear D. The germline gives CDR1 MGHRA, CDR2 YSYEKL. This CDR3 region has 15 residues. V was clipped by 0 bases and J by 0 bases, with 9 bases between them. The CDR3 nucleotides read TGCGCCAGCAGCCAAGATAAGGGCTACTCCTACGAGCAGTACTTC. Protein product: CASSQDKGYSYEQYF.

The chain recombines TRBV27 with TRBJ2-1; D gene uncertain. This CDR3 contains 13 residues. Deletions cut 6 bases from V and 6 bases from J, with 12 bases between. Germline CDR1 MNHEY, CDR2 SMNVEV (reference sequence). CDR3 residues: CASSEAELNEQFF. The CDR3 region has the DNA TGTGCCAGCAGCGAGGCCGAGCTCAATGAGCAGTTCTTC.

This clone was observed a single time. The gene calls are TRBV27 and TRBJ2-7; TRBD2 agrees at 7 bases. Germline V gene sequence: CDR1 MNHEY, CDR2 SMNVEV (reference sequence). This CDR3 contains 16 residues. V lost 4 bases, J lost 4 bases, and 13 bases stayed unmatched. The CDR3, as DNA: TGTGCCAGCAGTTACCCCTCGGGCGGGGGAGTATACGAGCAGTACTTC. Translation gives CASSYPSGGGVYEQYF.

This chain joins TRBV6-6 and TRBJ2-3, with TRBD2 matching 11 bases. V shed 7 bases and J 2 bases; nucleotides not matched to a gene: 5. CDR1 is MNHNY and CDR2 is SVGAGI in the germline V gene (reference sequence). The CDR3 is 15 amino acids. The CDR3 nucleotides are TGTGCCAGCATGGGGACTAGCGGATTCACAGATACGCAGTATTTT. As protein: CASMGTSGFTDTQYF.

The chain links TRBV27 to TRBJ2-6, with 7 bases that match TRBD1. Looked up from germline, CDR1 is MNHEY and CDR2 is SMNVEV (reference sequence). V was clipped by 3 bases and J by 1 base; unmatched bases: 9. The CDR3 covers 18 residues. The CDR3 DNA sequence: TGTGCCAGCAGTTTCTGGACAGGCAGCGAGTCTGGGGCCAACGTCCTGACTTTC. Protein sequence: CASSFWTGSESGANVLTF.

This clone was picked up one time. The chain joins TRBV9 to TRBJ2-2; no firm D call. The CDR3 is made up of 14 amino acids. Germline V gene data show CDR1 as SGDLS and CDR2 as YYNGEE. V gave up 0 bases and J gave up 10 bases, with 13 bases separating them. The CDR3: CASSVEFSPLELFF. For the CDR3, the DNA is TGTGCCAGCAGCGTAGAATTTAGTCCCCTGGAGCTGTTTTTT. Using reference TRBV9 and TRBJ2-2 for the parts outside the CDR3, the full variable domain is DSGVTQTPKHLITATGQRVTLRCSPRSGDLSVYWYQQSLDQGLQFLIQYYNGEERAKGNILERFSAQQFPDLHSELNLSSLELGDSALYFCASSVEFSPLELFFGEGSRLTVL.

In DNA form, the CDR3 reads TGTGCCAGCAGCCCCTCCAGGGGAACTAATTCACCCCTCCACTTT. This translates into CASSPSRGTNSPLHF. This rearrangement joins TRBV11-2 to TRBJ1-6; D may be TRBD1 (6 bases). With 5 bases removed from V and 6 bases from J, the gap between germline ends came to 14 bases. The CDR3 runs to 15 residues. Germline CDR1 reads SGHAT; CDR2 reads FQNNGV.

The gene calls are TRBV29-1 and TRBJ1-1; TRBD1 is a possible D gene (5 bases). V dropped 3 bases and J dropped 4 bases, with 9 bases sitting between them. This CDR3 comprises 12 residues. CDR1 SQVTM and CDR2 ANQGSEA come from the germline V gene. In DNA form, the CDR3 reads TGCAGCGTTGAGCTTAGGGGCACTGAAGCTTTCTTT. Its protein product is CSVELRGTEAFF.

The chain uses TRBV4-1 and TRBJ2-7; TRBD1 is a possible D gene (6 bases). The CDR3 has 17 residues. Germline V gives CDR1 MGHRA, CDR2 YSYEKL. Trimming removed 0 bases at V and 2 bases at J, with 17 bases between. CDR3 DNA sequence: TGCGCCAGCAGCCAAGAGTACAGGGAAGGTTGGACCTACGAGCAGTACTTC. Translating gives CASSQEYREGWTYEQYF.

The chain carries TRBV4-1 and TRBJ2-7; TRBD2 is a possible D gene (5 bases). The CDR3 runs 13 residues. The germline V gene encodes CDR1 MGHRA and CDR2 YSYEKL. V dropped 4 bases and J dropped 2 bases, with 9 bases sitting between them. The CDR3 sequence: CASSLNGAYEQYF. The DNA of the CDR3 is TGCGCCAGCAGCCTGAACGGGGCCTACGAGCAGTACTTC.